This entry lists 14 T cell receptor beta chains sequenced from one sample in a study of pediatric ulcerative colitis. Rectal tissue came from one to two pinch biopsies taken at colonoscopy. Data came from immunoSEQ multiplex PCR; TCRdb stores just in-frame clones and leaves some out. The sample has around 36,000 clones; around 80% are singletons. The source material was gut tissue. The receptors shown here come from a boy younger than 18 with mild ulcerative colitis.

V gene TRBV5-1 combines with J gene TRBJ2-3; D is undetermined. The CDR3 spans 14 residues. V lost 0 bases, J lost 6 bases, and 11 bases lay in between. Germline CDR1 and CDR2: SGHRS and YFSETQ. CDR3 coding DNA: TGCGCCAGCAGCTTGGACTATTTAGGGGATACGCAGTATTTT. Amino acid sequence: CASSLDYLGDTQYF.

The rearrangement links TRBV5-8 to TRBJ1-5; D perhaps matches TRBD1 (6 bases). The CDR3 runs 14 residues. V lost 4 bases and J 7 bases, leaving 15 bases between the germline ends. The germline V gene has CDR1 SGHTS and CDR2 YDEGEE. CDR3 amino acids: CASSRGGGGQPQHF. The CDR3 bases are TGTGCCAGCAGCCGGGGAGGGGGGGGACAGCCCCAGCATTTT.

V usage is TRBV5-1 and J usage is TRBJ1-2; D perhaps matches TRBD1 (5 bases). The CDR3 has 15 amino acids. The V end lost 3 bases, the J end lost 1 base, and 13 bases lay between the germline ends. The germline V gene has CDR1 SGHRS and CDR2 YFSETQ. In nucleotides, the CDR3 is TGCGCCAGCAGCTGGGGTTTACAGGTTAACTATGGCTACACCTTC. This encodes CASSWGLQVNYGYTF.

This chain uses TRBV30 with TRBJ1-2, with TRBD1 matching over 10 bases. The germline V gene encodes CDR1 GTSNPN and CDR2 SVGIG (reference sequence). The CDR3 has 16 amino acids. V was clipped by 3 bases and J by 3 bases; unmatched bases: 10. Here the CDR3 reads CAWRRGGTGVHYGYTF. In DNA form, the CDR3 reads TGTGCCTGGAGGAGGGGAGGGACAGGGGTCCACTATGGCTACACCTTC. Complete variable domain (other parts from reference TRBV30 and TRBJ1-2): SQTIHQWPATLVQPVGSPLSLECTVEGTSNPNLYWYRQAAGRGLQLLFYSVGIGQISSEVPQNLSASRPQDRQFILSSKKLLLSDSGFYLCAWRRGGTGVHYGYTFGSGTRLTVV.

The chain has TRBV9 and TRBJ2-1; 7 nucleotides line up with TRBD1. The CDR3 sequence is 15 residues long. Germline CDR1 SGDLS, CDR2 YYNGEE. V lost 3 bases, J lost 3 bases, and 6 bases stayed unmatched. Here the CDR3 DNA reads TGTGCCAGCAGCGAGACCGGGACAGACTACAATGAGCAGTTCTTC. Protein sequence: CASSETGTDYNEQFF.

The V gene is TRBV19, the J gene TRBJ1-2, with a tentative D call TRBD1 (6 bases). Deletions cut 7 bases from V and 4 bases from J, with 22 bases between. This CDR3 is 16 amino acids long. Germline CDR1 and CDR2: LNHDA and SQIVND (reference sequence). The CDR3 DNA follows: TGTGCCAGTACCCCGGGTCCCGGGGGCGGTATCTATGGCTACACCTTC. This encodes CASTPGPGGGIYGYTF.

The chain has TRBV7-9 and TRBJ1-5, with D unclear. Germline CDR1 is SEHNR and CDR2 is FQNEAQ (reference sequence). V lost 5 bases, J lost 1 base, and 6 bases lay in between. This CDR3 has 13 amino acids. The CDR3: CASSGESNQPQHF. DNA of the CDR3: TGTGCCAGCAGCGGGGAAAGCAATCAGCCCCAGCATTTT.

J is TRBJ2-1 and V is TRBV5-1; 7 bases fit TRBD2. The J segment lost 3 bases and the V segment lost 7 bases, leaving 10 bases of the junction unmatched. Germline CDR1 SGHRS, CDR2 YFSETQ. The CDR3 is 15 residues long. CDR3 nucleotides: TGCGCCAGCCCTTACGGGGGGTGTGTCTACAATGAGCAGTTCTTC. This encodes CASPYGGCVYNEQFF.

Relative to its sample, this clone is medium-sized. The V and J genes are TRBV6-1 and TRBJ1-5; a weak D match, TRBD1 (5 bases). CDR1 is MNHNS and CDR2 is SASEGT in the germline V gene. The CDR3 has 12 residues. V dropped 5 bases and J dropped 6 bases, with 8 bases sitting between them. In DNA, the CDR3 is TGTGCCAGCAGTCGACAGAGTCAGCCCCAGCATTTT. Its translation is CASSRQSQPQHF.

The chain couples TRBV19 to TRBJ1-2; TRBD1 might be the D (5 bases). Germline assignment: CDR1 LNHDA and CDR2 SQIVND (reference sequence). The CDR3 contains 16 residues. Deletions cut 5 bases from V and 4 bases from J, with 20 bases between. The CDR3 nucleotides are TGTGCCAGTAGTCAGGGAAGTTCGCGGTCCTTCTATGGCTACACCTTC. The encoded protein is CASSQGSSRSFYGYTF.

The chain links TRBV19 to TRBJ1-5, with D possibly matching TRBD1 (5 bases). V lost 10 bases to trimming and J lost 3 bases, with 19 bases between them. Per germline, CDR1 LNHDA and CDR2 SQIVND (reference sequence). There are 15 residues in the CDR3. Here the CDR3 reads CATSRKRDHNQPQHF. As DNA, the CDR3 is TGTGCCACTTCGAGAAAAAGGGACCACAATCAGCCCCAGCATTTT.

The J gene is TRBJ1-1, the V gene TRBV6-4, with 9 bases matching TRBD1. Germline trimming cut 6 bases from V and 4 bases from J; bases unmatched to any gene: 6. Germline V gene sequence: CDR1 MRHNA, CDR2 SNTAGT. The CDR3 consists of 14 residues. CDR3 sequence reads: CASSEGQGSTEAFF. DNA for the CDR3: TGTGCCAGCAGCGAGGGACAGGGAAGCACTGAAGCTTTCTTT.

The V call is TRBV4-1, the J call TRBJ2-5; the D gene is possibly TRBD2 (7 bases). This CDR3 spans 15 amino acids. The ends were cut back, 0 bases at V and 5 bases at J, with 13 bases in the middle. In germline, CDR1 is MGHRA, CDR2 YSYEKL. The CDR3 coding sequence is TGCGCCAGCAGCCAAGAAGGGGGGGGCTGGGAGACCCAGTACTTC. Amino acid sequence: CASSQEGGGWETQYF.

The chain joins TRBV1 to TRBJ1-2. TRBV1 counts as a pseudogene. The CDR3 sequence is 16 residues long. The CDR3 DNA reads TGCACCAGCAGCAAAAGAGTTCGGAACGCTAACTATGGCTACACCTTC. Translation: CTSSKRVRNANYGYTF.